This T cell receptor (beta chain) was documented in a study of OX40 agonist ivuxolimab in advanced cancers. Study-wide context: Ivuxolimab was a fully human IgG2 agonistic monoclonal antibody targeting the costimulatory receptor OX40 (CD134). Intravenous ivuxolimab was administered to patients every 2 weeks at six dose levels: 0.01, 0.1, 0.3, 1.5, 3 and 10 mg/kg. Of the approximately 50 dose-escalation patients, hepatocellular carcinoma was present in approximately 20, melanoma in roughly 15, renal cell carcinoma in 9 and head and neck cancer in 9. The dose-escalation cohort was 82.7% male with a mean age of about 58 years, ranging from 23 to 79. Prior anti-PD-1, anti-PD-L1 or anti-CTLA-4 therapy was permitted, and 40% to 50% of dose-escalation patients had received checkpoint inhibitors. Three dose-escalation patients achieved partial responses, one with hepatocellular carcinoma and two with cutaneous melanoma. The point of sequencing TCRbeta in the periphery was to test whether ivuxolimab changed TCR sequence diversity and drove clonal T-cell expansion. The monotherapy dose-escalation portion (N ≈ 52 patients) of the phase I ivuxolimab trial is reported in the paper.

General conclusions and limits of the study: The antigen specificity of the peripheral T cells that underwent clonal expansion was not determined. After ivuxolimab, expanded clones were on average more numerous among CD8+ T cells than among CD4+ T cells. Low levels of normalized T-cell clonal expansion were also seen in some patients who did not respond. At doses of 0.1 to 3.0 mg/kg, clonal expansion of both CD4+ and CD8+ blood T cells was observed from baseline to week 6. In the 0.1-3.0 mg/kg groups, partial responders had among the lowest normalized peripheral clonal expansion, particularly in CD8+ T cells.

In regard to this clone: Its recognized antigen is unknown. Base qualities are not at hand, and no much larger clone is one base apart.

Genomic DNA was isolated from the sorted cells so that the TCRbeta CDR3 region could be sequenced. The immunoSEQ Assay was used for sequencing of TCRbeta CDR3 regions. TCRdb took over this immuneACCESS table, retaining in-frame rearrangements with V and J assigned. Such tables are incomplete; in checked studies, under half of the missing clones stem from an unresolved V gene, and the remainder is unexplained. The sample table shows some 74,000 clones, and around nine tenths are seen once. The top ten clones comprise roughly 0.98% of the sample. The CDR3, cysteine through phenylalanine, is 15 amino acids long. Only CDR3 DNA is held: 45 bases, read in frame from base 1. Ends trimmed: V by 2 bases, J by 11 bases; bases unmatched to a gene: 6. The germline V gene encodes CDR1 SGHNT and CDR2 YYREEE (reference sequence). Patients with autoimmune disease history or receiving systemic immunosuppression were excluded from the trial. Peripheral blood for TCR sequencing was collected from all dose cohorts at baseline, on cycle 4 day 1, and on cycle 7 day 1. Samples were obtained from an open-label, multicenter, first-in-human phase I dose-escalation trial of ivuxolimab. Adults with locally advanced or metastatic melanoma, renal cell, hepatocellular, or head and neck squamous cell carcinoma were enrolled in the trial. CD4+ and CD8+ T cells were sorted separately from peripheral blood before TCR sequencing.

This TCR derives from an adult with an advanced solid tumor such as melanoma, head and neck, liver or kidney cancer. The V and J segments used are TRBV5-4 and TRBJ2-1; 14 bases in between match TRBD2. Sequencing used CD4+ or CD8+ T cells sorted from blood, obtained in a trial of the OX40 agonist ivuxolimab. The sequenced DNA: TGTGCCAGCAGCTTTCCGGGACTAGCGGGAGATAAGCAGTTCTTC. It encodes CASSFPGLAGDKQFF.